This T cell receptor beta chain was sequenced in a study of beta chain bispecific antibodies for T cell cancers. Clonotype quantities came from unique molecular identifier barcode counts. One entry per CDR3 protein, called by TCRdb with MiXCR from the 5' RACE reads. In the table there are approximately 15,000 distinct CDR3 sequences, less than 2.5% of which are singletons. CDR3 length: 14 amino acids. J was trimmed by 1 base and V by 6 bases; bases with no gene match: 6. Per germline, CDR1 MDHEN and CDR2 SYDVKM. Findings and limits, study-wide: The anti-TRBV5-5 antibody also binds TRBV5-6, a similar gene. In these mixed samples, most targeted TRBV reads derived from the leukemia cell line.

This clonotype was picked up many times. The antigen remains unidentified. Blood mononuclear cells were expanded for roughly 3 days using either OKT3 anti-CD3 antibody or CD3/CD28 beads. This clonotype originated in a human donor in good health. Some clones in this sample may be carry-over from other donors' samples. The rearrangement links TRBV28 to TRBJ2-7; 7 bases align to TRBD2. Sequenced material: healthy donor T cells cultured with leukemia cells. The CDR3 DNA is TGTGCCAGCAGCCCCCCGGGGGGTTCCTACGAGCAGTACTTC. Translated: CASSPPGGSYEQYF.